This entry lists 28 T cell receptor beta chains sequenced from one sample in a study of T cells in Graves' hyperthyroidism and ophthalmopathy. Amplification of TCR beta CDR3 regions was performed using RNA transcripts as template. The primer set for the first-round RT-PCR of the TCR CDR3 was HTBI. TCRdb recomputed calls from the multiplex PCR reads with MiXCR, one row per CDR3 protein. This sample has some 300,000 distinct CDR3 sequences, with 15% to 20% found just once. Specimen: blood. The origin of the receptors is a man aged 45 to 65 with Graves' ophthalmopathy.

This clonotype turned up a few times. The chain employs TRBV19 and TRBJ2-2; 7 bases are a match to TRBD1. The junction had 4 bases not matched to a gene; V was cut back by 4 bases and J by 5 bases. Germline V CDR1 and CDR2: LNHDA, SQIVND (reference sequence). The CDR3 totals 14 residues. The chain's CDR3 is CASSTTTGTGELFF. The CDR3 DNA reads as TGTGCCAGTAGTACAACGACAGGGACCGGGGAGCTGTTTTTT. The full variable domain, with the rest looked up from reference TRBV19 and TRBJ2-2, is DGGITQSPKYLFRKEGQNVTLSCEQNLNHDAMYWYRQDPGQGLRLIYYSQIVNDFQKGDIAEGYSVSREKKESFPLTVTSAQKNPTAFYLCASSTTTGTGELFFGEGSRLTVL.

There are a few counts of this clonotype. The J gene is TRBJ1-5, the V gene TRBV12-3 or TRBV12-4, with D possibly being TRBD1 (5 bases). V was cut by 5 bases and J by 4 bases, with 9 bases left in between. The CDR3 loop spans 13 amino acids. The CDR3 coding sequence is TGTGCCAGCAGTGGAGCAGGGAATCAGCCCCAGCATTTT. The encoded protein is CASSGAGNQPQHF.

This clonotype was counted at least ten times. The chain is built from TRBV30 and TRBJ1-2; no clear D. CDR1 is GTSNPN and CDR2 is SVGIG in the germline V gene (reference sequence). This CDR3 has 13 residues. The ends were cut back, 4 bases at V and 6 bases at J, with 15 bases in the middle. CDR3 in DNA: TGTGCCTGGACCCTGGTGGGGATCAATGGCTACACCTTC. Its translation is CAWTLVGINGYTF.

This clonotype has ten or more counts. The chain combines TRBV6-1 with TRBJ1-1; D remains unclear. Trimming took off 1 base at V and 0 bases at J, with 12 bases between the two ends. The CDR3 has 16 residues. Germline assignment: CDR1 MNHNS and CDR2 SASEGT. CDR3 bases: TGTGCCAGCAGTGAAGTCGACGGAAAAATGAACACTGAAGCTTTCTTT. Translated, it gives CASSEVDGKMNTEAFF.

DNA for the CDR3: TGTGCCAGCAGTGAATCTAAGGGTCCTTTGTCACCCCTCCACTTT. Translated, it gives CASSESKGPLSPLHF. The chain couples TRBV6-1 to TRBJ1-6; D is uncertain. CDR3 length: 15 residues. Trimming stripped 2 bases from V and 10 bases from J, with 15 bases between. Per the germline V gene, CDR1 is MNHNS and CDR2 is SASEGT.

This chain links TRBV7-9 with TRBJ1-4; perhaps TRBD1 as D (6 bases). The germline gives CDR1 SEHNR, CDR2 FQNEAQ (reference sequence). CDR3 length equals 15 residues. The V end was cut by 6 bases, the J end by 2 bases, with 13 bases between. CDR3 residues: CASSKTGRTNEKLFF. In DNA, the CDR3 is TGTGCCAGCAGTAAAACAGGGAGGACTAATGAAAAACTGTTTTTT. Drawing the rest from reference TRBV7-9 and TRBJ1-4, the complete variable domain is DTGVSQNPRHKITKRGQNVTFRCDPISEHNRLYWYRQTLGQGPEFLTYFQNEAQLEKSRLLSDRFSAERPKGSFSTLEIQRTEQGDSAMYLCASSKTGRTNEKLFFGSGTQLSVL.

As concerns this clonotype: A much bigger clone sits one base away, suggesting this may be a read error. This chain links TRBV5-1 with TRBJ1-1; a possible D gene is TRBD1 (5 bases). V lost 7 bases and J lost 6, with 16 bases in between. The CDR3 loop spans 13 amino acids. Per germline, CDR1 SGHRS and CDR2 YFSETQ. The CDR3 here is CASGQDAGSEAFF. CDR3 nucleotides: TGCGCCAGCGGACAAGACGCGGGGTCTGAAGCTTTCTTT.

Comments on this clonotype: A much larger clone is a single base away; this may be a read error. V gene TRBV11-1 combines with J gene TRBJ1-2, with TRBD1 matching over 7 bases. The V gene end was trimmed by 2 bases and the J gene end by 9 bases; junction bases not matched to a gene: 12. Germline-derived CDR1 and CDR2 are SGHAT and FQDESV (reference sequence). The CDR3 runs 15 residues. The CDR3 is CASSLTGTDDYCYTF. CDR3 bases: TGTGCCAGCAGCTTAACCGGGACAGACGATTATTGCTACACCTTC.

In this sample, this clonotype turned up a few times. The chain employs TRBV29-1 and TRBJ1-6; TRBD1 is a possible D gene (5 bases). CDR3 size: 14 residues. The germline CDR1 and CDR2 sequences are SQVTM and ANQGSEA. Trimming took off 2 bases at V and 9 bases at J, with 14 bases between the two ends. For the CDR3, the DNA is TGCAGCGTTGAAATCGCGGGGCGAGGTTCACCCCTCCACTTT. It yields the protein CSVEIAGRGSPLHF.

This clonotype came up many times. This chain connects TRBV11-2 to TRBJ2-7, with D perhaps matching TRBD1 (6 bases). V was cut by 6 bases and J by 0 bases, with 15 bases left in between. This CDR3 comprises 15 residues. Per germline, CDR1 SGHAT and CDR2 FQNNGV. The CDR3 DNA follows: TGTGCCAGCAGACCTACAGGGTTAAGCTCCTACGAGCAGTACTTC. This codes for CASRPTGLSSYEQYF. The full variable domain, rest sourced from reference TRBV11-2 and TRBJ2-7, is EAGVAQSPRYKIIEKRQSVAFWCNPISGHATLYWYQQILGQGPKLLIQFQNNGVVDDSQLPKDRFSAERLKGVDSTLKIQPAKLEDSAVYLCASRPTGLSSYEQYFGPGTRLTVT.

The chain has TRBV12-3 or TRBV12-4 and TRBJ1-5; 7 bases match TRBD1. CDR3 length: 14 amino acids. With V trimmed by 6 bases and J by 5 bases, 7 bases remained unmatched. The CDR3 bases are TGTGCCAGCAGCGCCTCCGACAGGGATCAGCCCCAGCATTTT. Translated: CASSASDRDQPQHF.

This clonotype showed up just once. The chain links TRBV12-3 or TRBV12-4 to TRBJ2-1; D remains unclear. V gave up 1 base and J gave up 14 bases, with 15 bases separating them. The CDR3 totals 13 residues. The CDR3: CASSLGHNDPEFF. Written as DNA, the CDR3 is TGTGCCAGCAGTTTAGGGCACAACGATCCTGAGTTCTTC.

In this sample, this clonotype turned up a few times. This chain uses TRBV5-1 with TRBJ2-2, with 8 nucleotides matching TRBD2. This CDR3 is 15 amino acids long. V was pared by 2 bases and J by 7 bases, with 7 bases of the junction left unmatched. Germline V lookup: CDR1 SGHRS, CDR2 YFSETQ. Here the CDR3 DNA reads TGCGCCAGCAGCTTAGCGGGAGTTGCACACGGGGAGCTGTTTTTT. It is translated as CASSLAGVAHGELFF. Full variable domain (rest looked up from reference TRBV5-1 and TRBJ2-2): KAGVTQTPRYLIKTRGQQVTLSCSPISGHRSVSWYQQTPGQGLQFLFEYFSETQRNKGNFPGRFSGRQFSNSRSEMNVSTLELGDSALYLCASSLAGVAHGELFFGEGSRLTVL.

The table lists this clonotype with many counts. The V and J genes are TRBV3-1 and TRBJ2-2, with no clear D. Germline CDR1 reads LGHDT; CDR2 reads YNNKEL (reference sequence). CDR3 length equals 11 residues. V was trimmed by 4 bases and J by 4 bases, leaving 1 base between them. The CDR3 here is CASSRTGELFF. The CDR3 nucleotides read TGTGCCAGCAGCCGCACCGGGGAGCTGTTTTTT.

This clonotype was found many times. DNA of the CDR3: TGTGCCAGCAGTTTGGTCAACAATCAGCCCCAGCATTTT. Protein: CASSLVNNQPQHF. V and J are TRBV28 and TRBJ1-5; D gene unclear. The V gene lost 3 bases and the J gene lost 3 bases, with 6 bases spanning the gap. Germline loops: CDR1 MDHEN, CDR2 SYDVKM. CDR3 length: 13 residues.

The sample holds a few counts of this clonotype. This CDR3 reads CASSLGGILYEQYF. The CDR3 DNA sequence: TGTGCCAGCAGTTTAGGGGGAATTCTCTACGAGCAGTACTTC. This sequence joins TRBV28 and TRBJ2-7; D may correspond to TRBD1 or TRBD2 (5 bases each). The CDR3 consists of 14 residues. CDR1 and CDR2 (germline): MDHEN, SYDVKM. Trimming took off 2 bases at V and 3 bases at J, with 11 bases between the two ends.

The V call is TRBV15, the J call TRBJ2-5, with D unresolved. Germline CDR1 and CDR2: LNHNV and YYDKDF (reference sequence). This CDR3 has 13 residues. Trimming took off 3 bases at V and 3 bases at J, with 8 bases between the two ends. CDR3: CATSSSLEETQYF. In nucleotides, the CDR3 is TGTGCCACCAGCAGTAGCCTTGAAGAGACCCAGTACTTC.

This clonotype was seen a few times. This chain uses TRBV7-6 with TRBJ2-1; tentatively, D is TRBD1 or TRBD2 (5 bases each). The CDR3 contains 16 residues. Trimming removed 5 bases at V and 2 bases at J, with 16 bases between. The germline gives CDR1 SGHVS, CDR2 FNYEAQ. The CDR3 loop reads CASSPSRDPTYNEQFF. The CDR3 coding sequence is TGTGCCAGCAGCCCGAGCCGGGACCCAACCTACAATGAGCAGTTCTTC.

V and J are TRBV29-1 and TRBJ1-2; 12 bases agree with TRBD1. Trimming cost V 6 bases and J 2 bases; bases outside gene matches: 4. Looked up from germline, CDR1 is SQVTM and CDR2 is ANQGSEA. The CDR3 has 14 amino acids. The CDR3: CSVWGQGANYGYTF. CDR3 bases: TGCAGCGTATGGGGACAGGGGGCCAACTATGGCTACACCTTC.

The genes are TRBV11-2 and TRBJ1-1; D not certain. The germline CDR1 and CDR2 sequences are SGHAT and FQNNGV. The CDR3 loop spans 16 amino acids. The germline V and J ends were trimmed by 6 bases and 3 bases, with 20 bases remaining between them. The CDR3, as DNA: TGTGCCAGCAGTACACCCCGCGGAGGTAGTTACACTGAAGCTTTCTTT. This sequence encodes CASSTPRGGSYTEAFF.

In this sample, this clonotype turned up many times. This sequence joins TRBV20-1 and TRBJ2-1; no definite D call. The germline CDR1 and CDR2 sequences are DFQATT and SNEGSKA (reference sequence). The CDR3 runs 12 residues. Trimming pared 6 bases from V and 6 bases from J, leaving 12 bases between. CDR3 in amino acids: CSAPPTGNEQFF. The CDR3 DNA sequence: TGCAGTGCCCCGCCAACTGGCAATGAGCAGTTCTTC.

The V and J genes are TRBV6-2 or TRBV6-3 and TRBJ1-5; the D is unclear. Trimming left V 7 bases short and J 1 base short, with 8 bases between. Germline V gives CDR1 MNHEY, CDR2 SVGEGT. The CDR3 is 13 amino acids. CDR3 DNA: TGTGCCAGCAAAGGCAGGAGCAATCAGCCCCAGCATTTT. Amino acids: CASKGRSNQPQHF.

There are many counts of this clonotype. The genes are TRBV6-1 and TRBJ1-5; 9 positions match TRBD1. V shed 6 bases and J 6 bases; nucleotides not matched to a gene: 9. The CDR3 consists of 15 residues. Germline CDR1 MNHNS, CDR2 SASEGT. CDR3 sequence reads: CASRRQGELGQPQHF. In nucleotides, the CDR3 is TGTGCCAGCAGGAGACAGGGGGAGTTGGGTCAGCCCCAGCATTTT.

The chain recombines TRBV12-3 or TRBV12-4 with TRBJ1-5; D is possibly TRBD1 (5 bases). The CDR3 is 15 residues long. V lost 6 bases and J lost 0, with 12 bases in between. The CDR3 DNA sequence: TGTGCCAGCAGCAAAACAGGAGGTAGCAATCAGCCCCAGCATTTT. Protein: CASSKTGGSNQPQHF.

In the case of this clonotype: A much larger clone differs by one base, so this may be a read error. This rearrangement joins TRBV28 to TRBJ2-1; 10 bases align to TRBD2. Germline assignment: CDR1 MDHEN and CDR2 SYDVKM. The length of the CDR3 is 16 residues. CDR3 sequence: CASSLSASGSHNGQFF. DNA of the CDR3: TGTGCCAGCAGTTTGTCGGCTAGCGGGAGCCACAATGGGCAGTTCTTC.

The table lists this clonotype with a count of one. The chain combines TRBV20-1 with TRBJ2-1; D call uncertain. In germline, CDR1 is DFQATT, CDR2 SNEGSKA (reference sequence). The CDR3 runs 15 residues. V gave up 1 base and J gave up 7 bases, with 17 bases separating them. The CDR3 DNA sequence: TGCAGTGCTAGAGGGGGTGGGGTTAATTGGAATGAGCAGTTCTTC. Residues: CSARGGGVNWNEQFF.

The chain uses TRBV12-3 or TRBV12-4 and TRBJ1-2, with D uncertain. The CDR3 has 12 residues. V lost 8 bases and J 8 bases, leaving 15 bases between the germline ends. CDR3 residues: CASAKAGGGYTF. The CDR3 coding sequence is TGTGCCAGCGCCAAAGCAGGAGGGGGCTACACCTTC.

There are many counts of this clonotype. The V call is TRBV11-2, the J call TRBJ2-7; the match to TRBD2 covers 12 bases. V shed 5 bases and J 4 bases; nucleotides not matched to a gene: 3. Germline V gene data show CDR1 as SGHAT and CDR2 as FQNNGV. The CDR3 totals 14 residues. The CDR3 DNA sequence: TGTGCCAGCAGCGAGACTAGCGGGAGTTACGAGCAGTACTTC. Translating gives CASSETSGSYEQYF. The whole variable domain, remainder taken from reference TRBV11-2 and TRBJ2-7, is EAGVAQSPRYKIIEKRQSVAFWCNPISGHATLYWYQQILGQGPKLLIQFQNNGVVDDSQLPKDRFSAERLKGVDSTLKIQPAKLEDSAVYLCASSETSGSYEQYFGPGTRLTVT.